The TCR beta chain under discussion was sequenced for a study of blood T cells in healthy people across ages. CDR3 size: 13 residues. With a J-beta primer mix and a sample-barcoded 5' primer, a second PCR ran roughly 7 to 11 cycles. TCRdb ran MiXCR on the 5' RACE reads and lists one entry per CDR3 protein. The sample holds under 2,000,000 distinct CDR3 sequences, 40% to 55% seen once. Source material: blood. The chain links TRBV21-1 to TRBJ1-4; TRBD1 is the table's D call, not checked against the DNA. TRBV21-1 is classified as a pseudogene. The receptor was isolated from a woman aged 40 to 50 in good health. In DNA form, the CDR3 reads TGTGCCAGCAGCTCCCGAGCTAATGAAAAACTGTTTTTT. As protein: CASSSRANEKLFF.